This T cell receptor beta chain is from a study of CD8 T cells in ankylosing spondylitis. Study observations and caveats: Among TCR beta sequences, a motif of eight or nine highly homologous variants appeared characteristic of ankylosing spondylitis blood.

There are many counts of this clonotype. Antigen unknown. From the 5' RACE reads, TCRdb called clonotypes with MiXCR, one entry per CDR3 protein. This repertoire shows around 140,000 distinct CDR3 sequences, about a sixth found once; its top ten account for roughly 30%. CDR3 length: 13 amino acids. V was pared by 10 bases and J by 3 bases, with 7 bases of the junction left unmatched. The germline V gene has CDR1 MNHEY and CDR2 SVGEGT. What was sequenced was blood, either unsorted or a sorted T cell fraction (not recorded which). The gene calls are TRBV6-2 or TRBV6-3 and TRBJ2-7; TRBD1 matches 9 bases. The sequence was obtained from a male donor with ankylosing spondylitis. The CDR3 DNA reads TGTGCCAACAGGCAGACAGGGGGCTACGAGCAGTACTTC. Its protein product is CANRQTGGYEQYF.